This TCR beta chain came from a study of cytomegalovirus exposure and HLA in healthy donors. Primers included in the PCR were 60 Vbeta and 13 Jbeta primers. Sequencing was performed with immunoSEQ multiplex PCR; in TCRdb, only in-frame clones are kept and a portion is missing. The sample yields approximately 90,000 clones, under 85% seen once. CDR3 length equals 13 residues. Germline CDR1 reads LGHNA; CDR2 reads YSLEER. V lost 3 bases to trimming and J lost 14 bases; unmatched junction nucleotides: 8. The sequence was collected from a boy aged 5-17 years in good health and CMV-seronegative. The chain combines TRBV4-3 with TRBJ1-2; 11 positions match TRBD1. Specimen: PBMCs. CDR3 in amino acids: CASSQDGQGARTF. The CDR3 coding sequence is TGCGCCAGCAGCCAGGATGGACAGGGGGCGCGGACCTTC.